This T cell receptor (beta chain) emerged from a study of blood T cell repertoires in COVID-19. Assay used: immunoSEQ multiplex PCR; TCRdb lists only in-frame clones, some missing. The table includes just under 50,000 clones, more than 65% detected once. Germline-derived CDR1 and CDR2 are LNHNV and YYDKDF (reference sequence). This CDR3 spans 14 amino acids. Trimming stripped 1 base from V and 7 bases from J, with 10 bases between. This TCR was sampled from a human donor in a cohort sampled during active COVID-19. Material: peripheral blood. The chain recombines TRBV15 with TRBJ1-4, with D unresolved. CDR3 sequence (DNA): TGTGCCACCAGCAGAGTTCGGGGTAGTGAAAAACTGTTTTTT. Protein product: CATSRVRGSEKLFF.